Shown below are 24 T cell receptor beta chains from a single sample sequenced in a study of beta chain features in type 1 diabetes. Reverse transcription of all isolated RNA meant that expressed TCRB transcripts were sequenced. The repertoire was sequenced with immunoSEQ multiplex PCR; TCRdb's copy has only in-frame clones and lacks some. Altogether around 160,000 clones are present, roughly 53% being singletons, with the ten largest covering 0.35% to 0.5%. Specimen: Tregs from blood. Receptors were obtained from a man aged 18 to 29 in good health.

The chain couples TRBV7-2 to TRBJ1-5, with TRBD1 matching over 8 bases. CDR3 size: 16 residues. V trimming: 4 bases; J trimming: 6 bases; junction bases outside the gene matches: 11. Germline V gives CDR1 SGHTA, CDR2 FQGNSA. The CDR3 DNA reads TGTGCCAGCAGCTCGACCTCGACAGGGGTTGGTCAGCCCCAGCATTTT. Protein sequence: CASSSTSTGVGQPQHF.

This clone showed up just a few times. The chain couples TRBV20-1 to TRBJ1-2, with D unresolved. The V end lost 2 bases, the J end lost 2 bases, and 3 bases lay between the germline ends. Germline CDR1 and CDR2: DFQATT and SNEGSKA (reference sequence). This CDR3 spans 11 amino acids. Here the CDR3 reads CSARRNYGYTF. DNA of the CDR3: TGCAGTGCTAGACGGAACTATGGCTACACCTTC.

V and J are TRBV29-1 and TRBJ2-1, with D maybe TRBD1 (6 bases). The CDR3 has 14 amino acids. The germline CDR1 and CDR2 sequences are SQVTM and ANQGSEA. The V end was cut by 4 bases, the J end by 5 bases, with 15 bases between. The CDR3 region is CSVVRDTLNNEQFF. The CDR3 bases are TGCAGCGTTGTAAGGGACACACTTAACAATGAGCAGTTCTTC.

The genes are TRBV6-4 and TRBJ2-3, with TRBD1 as a possible D gene (5 bases). The CDR3 loop spans 13 amino acids. CDR1 is MRHNA and CDR2 is SNTAGT in the germline V gene. The V end lost 3 bases, the J end lost 14 bases, and 18 bases lay between the germline ends. The CDR3 loop reads CASSEQASAALYF. The CDR3 DNA reads TGTGCCAGCAGTGAACAGGCTTCGGCCGCTTTGTATTTT.

Only a few counts were recorded for this clone. The chain combines TRBV5-1 with TRBJ1-1; 10 nucleotides agree with TRBD1. The germline CDR1 and CDR2 sequences are SGHRS and YFSETQ. The CDR3 covers 15 residues. V was pared by 4 bases and J by 7 bases, with 10 bases of the junction left unmatched. CDR3 DNA: TGCGCCAGCAGCGGCCGGGACAGGGGCTCTGGTGAAGCTTTCTTT. This gives the protein CASSGRDRGSGEAFF.

The chain combines TRBV18 with TRBJ2-1; TRBD1 aligns across 9 bases. V lost 5 bases to trimming and J lost 6 bases; unmatched junction nucleotides: 11. The CDR3 runs to 16 residues. Germline V gene data show CDR1 as KGHSH and CDR2 as LQKENI. The CDR3 reads CASSFRPGQGINEQFF. CDR3 sequence (DNA): TGTGCCAGCTCATTCCGACCGGGACAGGGTATCAATGAGCAGTTCTTC. The entire variable domain, with the rest obtained from reference TRBV18 and TRBJ2-1, is as follows: NAGVMQNPRHLVRRRGQEARLRCSPMKGHSHVYWYRQLPEEGLKFMVYLQKENIIDESGMPKERFSAEFPKEGPSILRIQQVVRGDSAAYFCASSFRPGQGINEQFFGPGTRLTVL.

This sequence joins TRBV28 and TRBJ2-1; D is possibly TRBD1 (5 bases). Trimming left V 4 bases short and J 6 bases short, with 7 bases between. Germline CDR1 MDHEN, CDR2 SYDVKM. The CDR3 contains 12 residues. The CDR3 DNA is TGTGCCAGCAGTTCGACAGTCAATGAGCAGTTCTTC. Residues: CASSSTVNEQFF. Based on the CDR3 plus reference TRBV28 and TRBJ2-1, the full variable domain is DVKVTQSSRYLVKRTGEKVFLECVQDMDHENMFWYRQDPGLGLRLIYFSYDVKMKEKGDIPEGYSVSREKKERFSLILESASTNQTSMYLCASSSTVNEQFFGPGTRLTVL.

J is TRBJ2-1 and V is TRBV4-1; 13 bases match TRBD2. This CDR3 spans 18 amino acids. Germline trimming cut 2 bases from V and 4 bases from J; bases unmatched to any gene: 8. Germline CDR1 is MGHRA and CDR2 is YSYEKL. The CDR3 sequence: CASSQTGLAGVSYNEQFF. The CDR3 DNA reads as TGCGCCAGCAGCCAAACCGGACTAGCGGGAGTTTCTTACAATGAGCAGTTCTTC.

The chain has TRBV27 and TRBJ1-2; D is uncertain. CDR1 is MNHEY and CDR2 is SMNVEV in the germline V gene (reference sequence). V was shortened by 5 bases and J by 2 bases, with 9 bases between the two germline ends. The CDR3 runs to 13 residues. The CDR3 loop reads CASSPRGNYGYTF. The CDR3 coding sequence is TGTGCCAGCAGTCCCCGCGGGAACTATGGCTACACCTTC.

The genes are TRBV10-2 and TRBJ1-5; TRBD1 aligns across 9 bases. The CDR3 spans 15 residues. Trimming at V came to 10 bases and at J to 2 bases, leaving 9 bases not matched to a gene. In germline, CDR1 is WSHSY, CDR2 SAAADI. Written as DNA, the CDR3 is TGCGCCACCAAAACAGGGGGCGCGGGCAATCAGCCCCAGCATTTT. Amino acid sequence: CATKTGGAGNQPQHF.

The chain uses TRBV7-8 and TRBJ2-3, with D possibly TRBD1 on 6 matching bases. The CDR3 is 16 amino acids. V gave up 4 bases and J gave up 2 bases, with 16 bases separating them. CDR1 SGHVS and CDR2 FQNEAQ come from the germline V gene. The CDR3 DNA reads TGTGCCAGCAGCTCTATCAGGGGATTTTCCACAGATACGCAGTATTTT. Translating gives CASSSIRGFSTDTQYF. The whole variable domain, remainder taken from reference TRBV7-8 and TRBJ2-3, is GAGVSQSPRYKVAKRGQDVALRCDPISGHVSLFWYQQALGQGPEFLTYFQNEAQLDKSGLPSDRFFAERPEGSVSTLKIQRTQQEDSAVYLCASSSIRGFSTDTQYFGPGTRLTVL.

This chain uses TRBV7-3 with TRBJ2-5, with 12 bases lining up with TRBD2. Germline V lookup: CDR1 SGHTA, CDR2 FQGTGA. V lost 5 bases to trimming and J lost 1 base; unmatched junction nucleotides: 5. CDR3 length: 16 residues. The CDR3 nucleotides are TGTGCCAGCAGCCGAGGACTAGCGGGGCCCCAAGAGACCCAGTACTTC. Its translation: CASSRGLAGPQETQYF.

The chain couples TRBV7-9 to TRBJ1-4; no firm D call. The CDR3 has 15 residues. Trimming took off 5 bases at V and 7 bases at J, with 17 bases between the two ends. Germline loops: CDR1 SEHNR, CDR2 FQNEAQ (reference sequence). CDR3 region: CASSVDRGGSEKLFF. The CDR3, as DNA: TGTGCCAGCAGCGTTGACCGCGGCGGGAGTGAAAAACTGTTTTTT.

This clone was detected only a few times. V is TRBV19 and J is TRBJ2-7, with a tentative D call TRBD1 (5 bases). The germline gives CDR1 LNHDA, CDR2 SQIVND (reference sequence). V was cut by 4 bases and J by 0 bases, with 10 bases left in between. The CDR3 sequence is 14 residues long. CDR3 region: CASSRQGGSYEQYF. The CDR3 region has the DNA TGTGCCAGTAGTAGGCAGGGTGGCTCCTACGAGCAGTACTTC.

The chain has TRBV19 and TRBJ2-2; 8 bases match TRBD2. CDR1 LNHDA and CDR2 SQIVND come from the germline V gene (reference sequence). This CDR3 has 16 residues. Losses at the gene ends were 4 bases for V and 0 bases for J; bases not matched to a gene: 4. The CDR3 loop reads CASSSGGGSNTGELFF. The CDR3, as DNA: TGTGCCAGTAGTAGCGGCGGGGGGTCGAACACCGGGGAGCTGTTTTTT.

This clone has more than one count but fewer than ten. V is TRBV5-4 and J is TRBJ2-2, with 8 bases lining up with TRBD2. This CDR3 has 16 amino acids. The V segment lost 0 bases and the J segment 7 bases; nucleotides outside the gene matches: 8. CDR1 SGHNT and CDR2 YYREEE come from the germline V gene (reference sequence). The DNA of the CDR3 is TGTGCCAGCAGCTTGGCGCCGGGAGGGCAAGGCGGGGAGCTGTTTTTT. It specifies CASSLAPGGQGGELFF.

The J gene is TRBJ1-5, the V gene TRBV20-1, with D unclear. V lost 4 bases, J lost 9 bases, and 10 bases lay in between. This CDR3 region has 11 residues. Germline CDR1 is DFQATT and CDR2 is SNEGSKA (reference sequence). CDR3: CSATPTGPQHF. The CDR3 DNA reads as TGCAGTGCTACACCGACGGGGCCCCAGCATTTT.

The V call is TRBV5-6, the J call TRBJ2-5; no clear D gene. CDR3 size: 11 residues. Per the germline V gene, CDR1 is SGHDT and CDR2 is YYEEEE. Trimming took 0 bases from V and 5 from J, leaving 2 bases between them. This CDR3 reads CASSLAETQYF. The CDR3 DNA follows: TGTGCCAGCAGCTTGGCGGAGACCCAGTACTTC.

The gene calls are TRBV5-1 and TRBJ2-7, with 10 bases aligning to TRBD1. Germline CDR1 is SGHRS and CDR2 is YFSETQ. After removal of 2 bases from V and 4 bases from J, the junction contained 3 bases not matched to a gene. This CDR3 spans 14 amino acids. CDR3: CASSFGQGVYEQYF. The CDR3 DNA follows: TGCGCCAGCAGCTTCGGACAGGGGGTTTACGAGCAGTACTTC. The full variable domain, rest sourced from reference TRBV5-1 and TRBJ2-7, is KAGVTQTPRYLIKTRGQQVTLSCSPISGHRSVSWYQQTPGQGLQFLFEYFSETQRNKGNFPGRFSGRQFSNSRSEMNVSTLELGDSALYLCASSFGQGVYEQYFGPGTRLTVT.

V is TRBV4-3 and J is TRBJ2-7; 10 nucleotides align to TRBD1. The CDR3 is 15 residues long. V lost 4 bases, J lost 3 bases, and 6 bases stayed unmatched. CDR1 and CDR2 from the germline V gene are LGHNA and YSLEER. CDR3 nucleotide sequence: TGCGCCAGCAGCCGGAGCCGGGACAGGGGCTACGAGCAGTACTTC. Encoded protein: CASSRSRDRGYEQYF.

This chain joins TRBV4-2 and TRBJ1-5, with 10 bases aligning to TRBD1. This CDR3 has 17 residues. With 0 bases clipped from V and 2 bases from J, the junction kept 4 bases outside the gene matches. CDR1 is LGHNA, CDR2 YNFKEQ, per germline. The CDR3 protein is CASSQDSGTGGNQPQHF. Written as DNA, the CDR3 is TGTGCCAGCAGCCAAGATTCGGGGACAGGGGGCAATCAGCCCCAGCATTTT.

The V and J genes are TRBV6-1 and TRBJ2-7; tentative D call: TRBD2 (7 bases). Trimming stripped 6 bases from V and 5 bases from J, with 20 bases between. The CDR3 runs to 15 residues. Germline V gene data show CDR1 as MNHNS and CDR2 as SASEGT. Written as DNA, the CDR3 is TGTGCCAGCAGCCCTCAACTGGGGGGGGGCCACGAGCAGTACTTC. Translation gives CASSPQLGGGHEQYF.

Only one count was recorded for this clone. The gene calls are TRBV7-8 and TRBJ1-4; no clear D gene. The ends were cut back, 8 bases at V and 7 bases at J, with 14 bases in the middle. The length of the CDR3 is 13 residues. The V gene's germline CDR1 is SGHVS and CDR2 FQNEAQ. Here the CDR3 DNA reads TGTGCCAGCGCGTCCAACCTCCTTGAAAAACTGTTTTTT. Translation: CASASNLLEKLFF.

The chain uses TRBV30 and TRBJ1-1; D gene ambiguous. Trimming left V 0 bases short and J 4 bases short, with 3 bases between. Per germline, CDR1 GTSNPN and CDR2 SVGIG (reference sequence). CDR3 length: 11 amino acids. The DNA of the CDR3 is TGTGCCTGGAGTGTGAGCACTGAAGCTTTCTTT. Protein: CAWSVSTEAFF.